The entry below gives a single TCR beta chain sequence along with its context. What it binds is not known. This record comes from a study of OX40 agonist ivuxolimab in advanced cancers. Study background: Patients undergoing dose escalation presented with hepatocellular carcinoma, melanoma, renal cell or head and neck cancer. Patients were around 83% male with ages about 23 to 90, mean approximately 55.

Measured with immunoSEQ multiplex PCR; TCRdb has only the in-frame clones, and not every one. The sample holds approximately 72,000 clones, roughly 88% seen once. Overall study findings and caveats: CD4+ and CD8+ T cells in blood underwent clonal expansion by week 6 at 0.1 to 3.0 mg/kg. Researchers report that CD8+ T cells had, on average, more expanded clones than CD4+.

CDR3 length: 18 amino acids. Germline CDR1 and CDR2: LNHDA and SQIVND (reference sequence). J gave up 2 bases and V 6 bases, and 7 bases lay outside the gene matches. V and J are TRBV19 and TRBJ2-1; 16 positions match TRBD2. The sequencing used CD4+ or CD8+ T cells sorted from blood, collected in a trial of the OX40 agonist ivuxolimab. The clonotype originates from an adult with an advanced solid tumor such as melanoma, head and neck, liver or kidney cancer. In DNA, the CDR3 is TGTGCCAGTAGACCTCGTGGGACTAGCGGGAGGGCCTACAATGAGCAGTTCTTC. Translated, it gives CASRPRGTSGRAYNEQFF.